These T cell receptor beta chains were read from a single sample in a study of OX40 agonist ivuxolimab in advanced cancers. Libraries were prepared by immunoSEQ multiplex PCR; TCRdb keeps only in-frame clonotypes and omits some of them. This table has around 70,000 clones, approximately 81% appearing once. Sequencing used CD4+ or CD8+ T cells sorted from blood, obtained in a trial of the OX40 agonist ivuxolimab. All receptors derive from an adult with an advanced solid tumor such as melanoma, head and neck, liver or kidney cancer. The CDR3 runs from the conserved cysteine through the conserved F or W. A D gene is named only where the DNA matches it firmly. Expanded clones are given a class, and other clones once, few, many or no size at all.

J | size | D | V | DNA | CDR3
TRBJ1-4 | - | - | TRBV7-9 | TGTGCCAGCAGCTTAATATCCGCGGGGAGGGGTCTTGAAAAACTGTTTTTT | CASSLISAGRGLEKLFF
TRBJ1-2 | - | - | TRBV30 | TGTGCCTGGAGGGGGGAGAGTGGAGGTCCTGTCTATGGCTACACCTTC | CAWRGESGGPVYGYTF
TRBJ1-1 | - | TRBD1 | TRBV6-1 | TGTGCCAGCAGTCCGGGACAGGGGAGATCTACTGAAGCTTTCTTT | CASSPGQGRSTEAFF
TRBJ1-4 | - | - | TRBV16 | TGTGCCAGCAGCCAAACCTGGGTCTCTGAAAAACTGTTTTTT | CASSQTWVSEKLFF
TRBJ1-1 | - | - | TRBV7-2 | TGTGCCAGCAGCTTAGACCGGAACACTGAAGCTTTCTTT | CASSLDRNTEAFF
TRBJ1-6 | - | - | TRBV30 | TGTGCCTGGAAGAGGGGGAGCTCCTATAATTCACCCCTCCACTTT | CAWKRGSSYNSPLHF
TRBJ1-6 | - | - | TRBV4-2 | TGTGCCAGCAGCCAAGATGGACGACGTGGGGGGGCGCGAAATTCACCCCTCCACTTT | CASSQDGRRGGARNSPLHF
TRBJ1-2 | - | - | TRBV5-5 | TGTGCCAGCAGCTTTCGGTGGCAGGTCCACTATGGCTACACCTTC | CASSFRWQVHYGYTF
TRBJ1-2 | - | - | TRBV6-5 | TGTGCCAGCTGTGGAGCTAACTATGGCTACACCTTC | CASCGANYGYTF
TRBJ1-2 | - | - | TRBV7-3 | TGTGCCAGCAGCTTAACAGGGGCCCGGGGCTACACCTTC | CASSLTGARGYTF
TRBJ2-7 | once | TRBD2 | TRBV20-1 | TGCAGTGCTGGGGGGGGCTACGAGCAGTACTTC | CSAGGGYEQYF
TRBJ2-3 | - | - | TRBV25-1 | TGTGCCAGCGGGGGCTCGATTAGCACAGATACGCAGTATTTT | CASGGSISTDTQYF
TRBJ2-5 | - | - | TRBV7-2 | TGTGCCAGCAGCTTAGTCAGGGTAGCCAGGGAACAAGAGACCCAGTACTTC | CASSLVRVAREQETQYF
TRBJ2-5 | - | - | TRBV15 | TGTGCCACCAGCAGACCCGGGACTCAAGCACAGCAGTACTTC | CATSRPGTQAQQYF
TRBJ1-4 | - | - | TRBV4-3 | TGCGCCAGCAGCCAAGTATGGACAAATGAAAAACTGTTTTTT | CASSQVWTNEKLFF
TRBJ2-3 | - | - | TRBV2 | TGTGCCAGCAGTGAAGCGCTGAATACGCAGTATTTT | CASSEALNTQYF
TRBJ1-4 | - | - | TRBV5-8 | TGTGCCAGCAGCCCAGGGTATTCAACTAATGAAAAACTGTTTTTT | CASSPGYSTNEKLFF
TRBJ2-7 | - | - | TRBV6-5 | TGTGCCAGCAGTTACTCAAAAGGATACTACGAGCAGTACTTC | CASSYSKGYYEQYF
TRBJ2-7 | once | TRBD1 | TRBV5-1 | TGCGCCAGCAGGTCAGGACAGGGGAGGGAGCAGTACTTC | CASRSGQGREQYF
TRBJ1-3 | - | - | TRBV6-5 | TGTGCCAGCAGTTACTCCATCAAGGGGGGTGGAAACACCATATATTTT | CASSYSIKGGGNTIYF
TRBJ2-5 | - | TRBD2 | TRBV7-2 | TGTGCCAGCAGCTTAAGTTGGGCGGGGGGCCAGGAGACCCAGTACTTC | CASSLSWAGGQETQYF
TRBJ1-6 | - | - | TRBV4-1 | TGCGCCAGCAGCCAAGGACTACAGAGCTCCTATAATTCACCCCTCCACTTT | CASSQGLQSSYNSPLHF
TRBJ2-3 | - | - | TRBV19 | TGTGCCAGTAGTATCCAAGGTTATACGCAGTATTTT | CASSIQGYTQYF
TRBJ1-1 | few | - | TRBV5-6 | TGTGCCAGCAGCTTCACAGCGAACACTGAAGCTTTCTTT | CASSFTANTEAFF
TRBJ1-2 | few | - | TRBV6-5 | TGTGCCAGCAGTTCCCCCGCCTATGGCTACACCTTC | CASSSPAYGYTF
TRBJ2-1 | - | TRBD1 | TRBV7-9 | TGTGCCACCCCTGGACAGGGGTACAATGAGCAGTTCTTC | CATPGQGYNEQFF
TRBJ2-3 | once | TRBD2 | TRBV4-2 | TGTGCCAGCAGCCATGGGAGGGGCACAGATACGCAGTATTTT | CASSHGRGTDTQYF
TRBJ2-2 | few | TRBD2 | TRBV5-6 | TGTGCCAGCAGCTTAGGCGCGGGAGGGTTTTACACCGGGGAGCTGTTTTTT | CASSLGAGGFYTGELFF
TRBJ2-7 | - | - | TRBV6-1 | TGTGCCATCTCACGGGGCCCGCAAAGGTGGGAGCAGTACTTC | CAISRGPQRWEQYF
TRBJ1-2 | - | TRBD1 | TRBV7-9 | TGTGCCAGCAGCCGGCGACAGGGGGCTTCGGATGGCTACACCTTC | CASSRRQGASDGYTF
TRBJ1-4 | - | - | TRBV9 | TGTGCCAGCAGCCCAGGACTCACAACTAATGAAAAACTGTTTTTT | CASSPGLTTNEKLFF
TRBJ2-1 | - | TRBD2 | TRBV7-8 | TGTGCCAGCAGCTTCCCGACGGCGGCGGGAGGGTTCCCCAGCTCCTACAATGAGCAGTTCTTC | CASSFPTAAGGFPSSYNEQFF
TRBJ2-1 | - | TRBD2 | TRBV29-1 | TGCAGCGTTGAGTGGCTAGCGGGGAATGAGCAGTTCTTC | CSVEWLAGNEQFF
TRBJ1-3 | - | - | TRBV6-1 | TGTGCCAGCAGTGACGGCGATTCTGGAAACACCATATATTTT | CASSDGDSGNTIYF
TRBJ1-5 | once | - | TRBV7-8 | TGTGCCAGCAGCTTATACAGGAACAATCAGCCCCAGCATTTT | CASSLYRNNQPQHF
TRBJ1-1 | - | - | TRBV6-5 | TGTGCCAGCAGTTACCCAAGGGTGGGAAACACTGAAGCTTTCTTT | CASSYPRVGNTEAFF
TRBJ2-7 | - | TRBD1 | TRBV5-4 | TGTGCCAGCAGCGTCGGACAGGGGGCCTACGAGCAGTACTTC | CASSVGQGAYEQYF
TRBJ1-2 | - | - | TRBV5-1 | TGCGCCAGCAGCCTAACCATCCGGGACAAGTATGGCTACACCTTC | CASSLTIRDKYGYTF
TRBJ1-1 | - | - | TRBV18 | TGTGCCAGCTCAACAGGGAGGACTGAAGCTTTCTTT | CASSTGRTEAFF
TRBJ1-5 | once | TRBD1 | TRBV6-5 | TGTGCCAGCAGGACAGGGGACAGTCAGCCCCAGCATTTT | CASRTGDSQPQHF
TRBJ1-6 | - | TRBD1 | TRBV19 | TGTGCCAGTAGTACCGGACAGGCTAATTCACCCCTCCACTTT | CASSTGQANSPLHF
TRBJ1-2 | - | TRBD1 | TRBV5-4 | TGTGCCAGCAGCTTGGGGGACAGGACTAACTATGGCTACACCTTC | CASSLGDRTNYGYTF
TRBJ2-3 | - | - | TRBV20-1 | TGCAGTGCCCCTGTTAGGGATACGCAGTATTTT | CSAPVRDTQYF
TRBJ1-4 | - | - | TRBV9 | TGTGCCAGCAGCCCAACAGGAATCAATGAAAAACTGTTTTTT | CASSPTGINEKLFF
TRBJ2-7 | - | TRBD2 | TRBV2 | TGTGCCAGCAGGCAAACTAGCGGGGGGGCCGGGGAGCAGTACTTC | CASRQTSGGAGEQYF
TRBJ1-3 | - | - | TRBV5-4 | TGTGCCAGCAGCCGGCCAAGCTCTGGAAACACCATATATTTT | CASSRPSSGNTIYF